One and the same sample provided the 2 T cell receptor beta chains below, sequenced in a study of kidney transplant recipient with SARS-CoV-2 infection. One entry per CDR3 protein, called by TCRdb with MiXCR from the reads. The sample yields about 250,000 distinct CDR3 sequences, about 30% seen once. Source: a blood sample, taken at baseline and on day 111 from a kidney transplant recipient. These receptors all stem from a male patient aged 25 to 39 who had COVID-19 and was a kidney transplant recipient. The graft donor may have given rise to some T cells.

This clonotype has ten or more counts. This chain uses TRBV6-2 or TRBV6-3 with TRBJ1-2; D remains unclear. V was shortened by 5 bases and J by 4 bases, with 23 bases between the two germline ends. The CDR3 consists of 17 residues. Germline-derived CDR1 and CDR2 are MNHEY and SVGEGT. CDR3 coding DNA: TGTGCCAGCAGTGGAAGCCCCTGCATCGGAAAGACCTATGGCTACACCTTC. Translating gives CASSGSPCIGKTYGYTF.

Remarks on this clonotype: An end of the junction does not agree with germline; a read error may underlie this. The chain employs TRBV14 and TRBJ1-1; D unclear. This CDR3 has 14 residues. The germline V gene has CDR1 SGHDN and CDR2 FVKESK. Here the CDR3 DNA reads TGTGCCAGCGGCCAGGAACTCGGAGCCTCTGTGACTTTCTTT. It yields the protein CASGQELGASVTFF.